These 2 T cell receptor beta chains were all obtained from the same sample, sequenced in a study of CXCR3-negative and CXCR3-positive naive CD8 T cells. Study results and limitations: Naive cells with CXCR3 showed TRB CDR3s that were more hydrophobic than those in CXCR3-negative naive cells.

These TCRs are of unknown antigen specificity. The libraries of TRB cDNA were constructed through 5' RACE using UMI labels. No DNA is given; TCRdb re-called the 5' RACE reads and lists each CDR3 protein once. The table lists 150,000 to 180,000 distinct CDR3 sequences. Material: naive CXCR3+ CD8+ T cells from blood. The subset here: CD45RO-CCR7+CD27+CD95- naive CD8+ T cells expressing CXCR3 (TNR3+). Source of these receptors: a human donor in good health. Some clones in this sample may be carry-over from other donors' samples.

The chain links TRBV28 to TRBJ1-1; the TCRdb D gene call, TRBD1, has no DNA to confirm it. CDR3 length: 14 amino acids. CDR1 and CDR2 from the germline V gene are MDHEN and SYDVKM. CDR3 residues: CASSFGKLNTEAFF.

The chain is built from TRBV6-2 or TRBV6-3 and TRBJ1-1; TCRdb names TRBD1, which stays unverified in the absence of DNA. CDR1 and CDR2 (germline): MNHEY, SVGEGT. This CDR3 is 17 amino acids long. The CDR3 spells CASSYRGIGRGVTEAFF.